The 8 T cell receptor beta chains in this list originate from one sample, sequenced in a study of Ad26.COV2.S vaccination and SARS-CoV-2 variants. Data came from immunoSEQ multiplex PCR; TCRdb stores just in-frame clones and leaves some out. The table shows about 440,000 clones, with about nine tenths occurring only once. The treatment denotes: around 19 received Ad26.COV2.S at low or high dose, single or two shots; about 5 received placebo; per-sample allocation not given. It was on day 63 after the first vaccine or placebo injection that samples were taken. Sequencing was performed on peripheral blood, taken in a trial of Ad26.COV2.S vaccine versus placebo. The receptors originated from a person aged 18-65 years who received the Ad26.COV2.S COVID-19 vaccine or a placebo.

The chain has TRBV20-1 and TRBJ2-2; 8 bases are shared with TRBD1. Germline V gene sequence: CDR1 DFQATT, CDR2 SNEGSKA (reference sequence). The CDR3 is 13 residues long. J gave up 6 bases and V 3 bases, and 3 bases lay outside the gene matches. The CDR3 sequence is CSASRQGSGELFF. The CDR3 DNA follows: TGCAGTGCTAGTCGACAGGGGTCCGGGGAGCTGTTTTTT.

This clone was seen only once. A single base is all that separates this from a far larger clone, so a read error is likely. This chain joins TRBV28 and TRBJ2-5; D is perhaps TRBD1 (6 bases). The CDR3 is 13 amino acids. Trimming stripped 6 bases from V and 2 bases from J, with 10 bases between. Germline-derived CDR1 and CDR2 are MDHEN and SYDVKM. The CDR3 sequence: CASRKGQQETQYF. CDR3 nucleotides: TGTGCCAGCAGGAAAGGACAGCAAGAGACCCAGTACTTC. The full variable domain, with the rest looked up from reference TRBV28 and TRBJ2-5, is DVKVTQSSRYLVKRTGEKVFLECVQDMDHENMFWYRQDPGLGLRLIYFSYDVKMKEKGDIPEGYSVSREKKERFSLILESASTNQTSMYLCASRKGQQETQYFGPGTRLLVL.

This clone came up a few times. The rearrangement uses TRBV6-2 or TRBV6-3 and TRBJ2-7; 14 positions agree with TRBD2. The germline gives CDR1 MNHEY, CDR2 SVGEGT. This CDR3 contains 16 residues. J gave up 4 bases and V 2 bases, and 4 bases lay outside the gene matches. The chain's CDR3 is CASSYPGLAGAYEQYF. DNA for the CDR3: TGTGCCAGCAGTTACCCGGGACTAGCGGGAGCGTACGAGCAGTACTTC.

V is TRBV28 and J is TRBJ2-5; 11 positions match TRBD2. CDR1 is MDHEN and CDR2 is SYDVKM in the germline V gene. Trimming at V came to 5 bases and at J to 3 bases, leaving 8 bases not matched to a gene. CDR3 length: 16 amino acids. The CDR3 DNA follows: TGTGCCAGCAGTATTGGGACTAGCGGTAAAAAAGAGACCCAGTACTTC. This encodes CASSIGTSGKKETQYF.

This clone was detected only a few times. Distinct nucleotide sequences in the sample also encode this CDR3. The gene calls are TRBV19 and TRBJ1-4; D is ambiguous. V gave up 5 bases and J gave up 8 bases, with 6 bases separating them. From germline, CDR1 is LNHDA and CDR2 SQIVND (reference sequence). The CDR3 sequence is 11 residues long. Here the CDR3 reads CASSGGEKLFF. The CDR3 coding sequence is TGTGCCAGTAGTGGAGGAGAAAAACTGTTTTTT.

CDR3 bases: TGTGCCAGCAGCTCCTATATCCCTTATCCGGGAGACTACAATGAGCAGTTCTTC. It translates to CASSSYIPYPGDYNEQFF. The chain has TRBV7-8 and TRBJ2-1, with a weak D call TRBD2 (6 bases). V was trimmed by 4 bases and J by 3 bases, leaving 22 bases between them. The CDR3 is made up of 18 amino acids. Germline V lookup: CDR1 SGHVS, CDR2 FQNEAQ.

The chain uses TRBV5-6 and TRBJ1-4; D gene ambiguous. Deletions cut 5 bases from V and 5 bases from J, with 13 bases between. Germline CDR1 reads SGHDT; CDR2 reads YYEEEE. The length of the CDR3 is 14 residues. CDR3 DNA sequence: TGTGCCAGCAGTCCCGGACTCGACAATGAAAAACTGTTTTTT. Translating gives CASSPGLDNEKLFF.

The V gene is TRBV6-5, the J gene TRBJ1-2; 7 nucleotides align to TRBD1. V gave up 6 bases and J gave up 5 bases; unmatched junction bases: 12. The germline V gene has CDR1 MNHEY and CDR2 SVGAGI. This CDR3 is built from 15 residues. The CDR3 nucleotides read TGTGCCAGCAGACAATCAGGGGGGGGTAGTTATGGCTACACCTTC. This translates into CASRQSGGGSYGYTF.